This is a list of T cell receptor beta chains from one sample in a study of T-cell reconstitution after alpha-beta-depleted transplantation in children. TCRdb redid the calling of the PCR reads with MiXCR, one entry per CDR3 protein. There are fewer than 350,000 distinct CDR3 sequences in the sample; 6% to 10% occur only once, and around 10% lies in the top ten. The sample was peripheral blood, taken 360 days after TCRalphabeta/CD19-depleted stem cell transplant. These TCRs come from a female patient aged 2-15 years who had a stem cell transplant for Fanconi anemia, so the T cells may come from the graft donor. Both conserved end residues are trimmed from each CDR3. The order of the fields is J gene, D gene, V gene, CDR3 protein. D genes are given only for firm matches.

J gene: TRBJ1-5
D gene: TRBD1
V gene: TRBV10-3
CDR3 protein: AISESGGRRGRGTGWH

J gene: TRBJ2-5
D gene: TRBD2
V gene: TRBV20-1
CDR3 protein: SATRLAGGQETQY

J gene: TRBJ2-1
D gene: NA
V gene: TRBV15
CDR3 protein: ATSRDFSYNEQF

J gene: TRBJ2-3
D gene: TRBD2
V gene: TRBV2
CDR3 protein: AIREFLRTSPNADTQY

J gene: TRBJ1-4
D gene: NA
V gene: TRBV15
CDR3 protein: ATSKSTNEKLF

J gene: TRBJ2-1
D gene: NA
V gene: TRBV10-3
CDR3 protein: AISQNNEQF

J gene: TRBJ2-7
D gene: NA
V gene: TRBV7-2
CDR3 protein: ASTPGSSYEQY

J gene: TRBJ1-3
D gene: NA
V gene: TRBV5-1
CDR3 protein: ASSQGVGGAGNTIY

J gene: TRBJ2-3
D gene: TRBD1
V gene: TRBV11-3
CDR3 protein: ASSFDGQGPDTQY

J gene: TRBJ2-7
D gene: NA
V gene: TRBV7-8
CDR3 protein: ASSLDGTAGYEQY

J gene: TRBJ1-2
D gene: TRBD1
V gene: TRBV20-1
CDR3 protein: SALTGQGGVYGYT

J gene: TRBJ1-1
D gene: NA
V gene: TRBV24-1
CDR3 protein: ATSDSRPASTEAF

J gene: TRBJ1-2
D gene: NA
V gene: TRBV6-2/TRBV6-3
CDR3 protein: ASSPDRTGYT

J gene: TRBJ2-1
D gene: TRBD2
V gene: TRBV12-3/TRBV12-4
CDR3 protein: TSSLTGTSGSTYNEQF

J gene: TRBJ1-6
D gene: TRBD1
V gene: TRBV5-1
CDR3 protein: ASSGHGQGSSPLH

J gene: TRBJ1-1
D gene: NA
V gene: TRBV6-5
CDR3 protein: ASSYFVGGSGARAF

J gene: TRBJ1-3
D gene: TRBD1
V gene: TRBV20-1
CDR3 protein: SARDRTTGGNTIY

J gene: TRBJ2-2
D gene: NA
V gene: TRBV20-1
CDR3 protein: SAGGRTGELF

J gene: TRBJ1-5
D gene: NA
V gene: TRBV15
CDR3 protein: ATSLGGDQPQH

J gene: TRBJ2-7
D gene: TRBD1
V gene: TRBV12-3/TRBV12-4
CDR3 protein: AIGSSITRGSYNYEQY

J gene: TRBJ1-1
D gene: NA
V gene: TRBV12-3/TRBV12-4
CDR3 protein: ASVGAHSNTEAF

J gene: TRBJ1-2
D gene: NA
V gene: TRBV9
CDR3 protein: ASSFYPYGYT

J gene: TRBJ2-1
D gene: NA
V gene: TRBV6-2/TRBV6-3
CDR3 protein: ASSLDRPNEQF

J gene: TRBJ2-7
D gene: NA
V gene: TRBV20-1
CDR3 protein: RPLLLNTYEQY

J gene: TRBJ2-1
D gene: TRBD2
V gene: TRBV30
CDR3 protein: ALRWGGGEQF

J gene: TRBJ1-4
D gene: NA
V gene: TRBV20-1
CDR3 protein: SALRTTYEKLF

J gene: TRBJ1-1
D gene: NA
V gene: TRBV7-9
CDR3 protein: ASSLWGIGGTEAF

J gene: TRBJ1-2
D gene: TRBD1
V gene: TRBV28
CDR3 protein: ASSTGQLYGYT

J gene: TRBJ2-4
D gene: NA
V gene: TRBV28
CDR3 protein: ASSLAKQGFIQY

J gene: TRBJ2-1
D gene: NA
V gene: TRBV6-2/TRBV6-3
CDR3 protein: ASSTPGNEQF

J gene: TRBJ1-1
D gene: NA
V gene: TRBV9
CDR3 protein: ASSVATNTEAF

J gene: TRBJ2-1
D gene: TRBD2
V gene: TRBV20-1
CDR3 protein: SARSRTSGSYNEQF

J gene: TRBJ1-6
D gene: NA
V gene: TRBV12-3/TRBV12-4
CDR3 protein: ASSPRRAPEPYSPLH

J gene: TRBJ1-2
D gene: NA
V gene: TRBV5-1
CDR3 protein: ASSLDGGYGYT

J gene: TRBJ1-6
D gene: NA
V gene: TRBV2
CDR3 protein: ASLISSGAGSPLH

J gene: TRBJ2-7
D gene: NA
V gene: TRBV29-1
CDR3 protein: SVEEVGAGPYEQY

J gene: TRBJ2-1
D gene: NA
V gene: TRBV9
CDR3 protein: ASSVAGGLYNEQF

J gene: TRBJ2-7
D gene: TRBD2
V gene: TRBV6-4
CDR3 protein: ASSDRTSGSRIYYEQY

J gene: TRBJ2-3
D gene: NA
V gene: TRBV7-9
CDR3 protein: ASSYYTQPADTQY

J gene: TRBJ2-3
D gene: TRBD1
V gene: TRBV11-2
CDR3 protein: ASSFRGRMALFADTQY

J gene: TRBJ2-3
D gene: TRBD1
V gene: TRBV29-1
CDR3 protein: SAQGITTDTQY

J gene: TRBJ2-1
D gene: TRBD1
V gene: TRBV12-3/TRBV12-4
CDR3 protein: ASRHLGQGAKEGDSNEQF

J gene: TRBJ2-7
D gene: NA
V gene: TRBV12-3/TRBV12-4
CDR3 protein: ASSLGERSSYEQY

J gene: TRBJ2-1
D gene: TRBD1
V gene: TRBV10-3
CDR3 protein: AGKADRSYNEQF

J gene: TRBJ2-7
D gene: NA
V gene: TRBV5-5
CDR3 protein: ARAPAESYEQY

J gene: TRBJ2-7
D gene: NA
V gene: TRBV7-9
CDR3 protein: ASSPTPGRGKN

J gene: TRBJ2-2
D gene: NA
V gene: TRBV11-3
CDR3 protein: ASSLYAQNGELF

J gene: TRBJ2-4
D gene: TRBD1
V gene: TRBV6-5
CDR3 protein: ASSYSTGVKNIQY